This note documents a single TCR beta chain sequence. This specimen comes from a study of blood T cell repertoires in COVID-19. Study-level information: The origin of the acute and convalescent COVID-19 samples was the United States, Italy and Spain.

Source study methods: It was from reference gene primer amplification that nucleated cell counts were estimated. Method: immunoSEQ multiplex PCR; TCRdb's copy keeps in-frame clones and lacks some. V, J and clone size derive from that table, while D and trimming were established from the DNA sequence. The table lists about 59,000 clones, around 81% of them singletons. This CDR3 is built from 16 residues. J was trimmed by 9 bases and V by 0 bases; bases with no gene match: 9. Germline V CDR1 and CDR2: MNHEY, SMNVEV (reference sequence). Sequencing was carried out using peripheral blood. The TCR originated in an elderly woman with active or convalescent COVID-19. The chain has TRBV27 and TRBJ1-5, with TRBD1 identical over 9 bases. The CDR3 protein is CASSLSGTGKVGPQHF. The CDR3 DNA follows: TGTGCCAGCAGTTTATCCGGGACAGGGAAAGTTGGGCCCCAGCATTTT.